This T cell receptor (beta chain) was documented in a study of monozygotic twins with inflammatory bowel disease. TCRdb derives one entry per CDR3 protein from the 5' RACE reads, leaving out DNA. Found here are 400,000 to 500,000 distinct CDR3 sequences; the top ten clones hold 2.4%. On this clonotype itself: Antigen unknown.

Findings and caveats of the study: Researchers were unable to tell different T cell subtypes apart.

Source material: blood. The sequence was obtained from a human donor with ulcerative colitis or Crohn's disease, or a healthy co-twin of an affected twin (not recorded which).

The CDR3 spells CASSQRLAGDLQYYNEQFF. The chain has TRBV4-1 and TRBJ2-1; checking the TCRdb D call of TRBD2 is not possible without DNA. Germline V gene sequence: CDR1 MGHRA, CDR2 YSYEKL. This CDR3 spans 19 amino acids.